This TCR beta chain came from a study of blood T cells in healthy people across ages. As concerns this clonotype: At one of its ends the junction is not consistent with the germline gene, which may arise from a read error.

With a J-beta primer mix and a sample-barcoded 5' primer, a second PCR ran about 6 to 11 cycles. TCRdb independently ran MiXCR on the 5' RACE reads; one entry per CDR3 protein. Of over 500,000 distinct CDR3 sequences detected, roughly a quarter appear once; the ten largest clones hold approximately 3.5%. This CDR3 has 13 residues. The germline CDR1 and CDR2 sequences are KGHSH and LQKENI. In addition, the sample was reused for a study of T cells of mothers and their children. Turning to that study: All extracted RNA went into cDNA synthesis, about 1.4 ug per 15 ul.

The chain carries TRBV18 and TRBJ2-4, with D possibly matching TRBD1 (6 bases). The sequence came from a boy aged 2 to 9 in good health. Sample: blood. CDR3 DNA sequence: TGTGCCAGCTCACCATCCAGAAGGGACATTCGGTACTTC. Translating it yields CASSPSRRDIRYF.